These 13 T cell receptor beta chains originate from one sample sequenced in a study of cytomegalovirus exposure and HLA in healthy donors. PCR was performed using 60 Vbeta and 13 Jbeta primers. TCRdb keeps only in-frame clones here, not all; method: immunoSEQ multiplex PCR. The sample records around 150,000 clones, approximately 72% being singletons. The source material was PBMCs. Receptor source: a woman aged 60-75 years in good health and CMV-seronegative.

V usage is TRBV5-1 and J usage is TRBJ2-2; 7 bases fit TRBD1. Trimming removed 5 bases from V and 0 bases from J; junction bases left unmatched: 4. The CDR3 runs to 15 residues. The germline V gene has CDR1 SGHRS and CDR2 YFSETQ. In DNA form, the CDR3 reads TGCGCCAGCAGTTGGGACAGTCCGAACACCGGGGAGCTGTTTTTT. It codes for CASSWDSPNTGELFF.

This chain uses TRBV9 with TRBJ2-2, with 14 bases matching TRBD2. V gave up 7 bases and J gave up 0 bases; unmatched junction bases: 17. Germline V lookup: CDR1 SGDLS, CDR2 YYNGEE. This CDR3 spans 21 amino acids. In DNA form, the CDR3 reads TGTGCCAGCTCCCCTCCCGCGACTAGCGGGGGGGGAGAAGCGAACACCGGGGAGCTGTTTTTT. Protein sequence: CASSPPATSGGGEANTGELFF. The full variable domain, completed using reference TRBV9 and TRBJ2-2, is DSGVTQTPKHLITATGQRVTLRCSPRSGDLSVYWYQQSLDQGLQFLIQYYNGEERAKGNILERFSAQQFPDLHSELNLSSLELGDSALYFCASSPPATSGGGEANTGELFFGEGSRLTVL.

The rearrangement links TRBV12-1 to TRBJ2-1; TRBD2, the table's D call, was not compared with the DNA. TRBV12-1 is given as a pseudogene. The CDR3 length is 14 residues. The CDR3 region has the DNA TGTGCCAGCTCTCGGGGGGTGTTCCACAATGAGCAGTTCTTC. Its protein product is CASSRGVFHNEQFF.

The V call is TRBV2, the J call TRBJ2-1; TRBD1 matches 8 bases. V was pared by 8 bases and J by 9 bases, with 6 bases of the junction left unmatched. The CDR3 sequence is 12 residues long. The germline V gene encodes CDR1 SNHLY and CDR2 FYNNEI. The CDR3 bases are TGTGCCAGCCAGAGAACAGGGGGTGAGCAGTTCTTC. This encodes CASQRTGGEQFF. The whole variable domain, filled in from reference TRBV2 and TRBJ2-1, reads EPEVTQTPSHQVTQMGQEVILRCVPISNHLYFYWYRQILGQKVEFLVSFYNNEISEKSEIFDDQFSVERPDGSNFTLKIRSTKLEDSAMYFCASQRTGGEQFFGPGTRLTVL.

This rearrangement joins TRBV28 to TRBJ2-5; possibly TRBD1 for D (6 bases). V was pared by 2 bases and J by 7 bases, with 17 bases between. This CDR3 comprises 15 residues. Germline V gene lookup returns CDR1 MDHEN and CDR2 SYDVKM. The CDR3 here is CASSLGGTRTGTQYF. The CDR3 nucleotides are TGTGCCAGCAGTTTAGGGGGCACCCGGACGGGGACCCAGTACTTC. Filled out from reference TRBV28 and TRBJ2-5, the complete variable domain reads DVKVTQSSRYLVKRTGEKVFLECVQDMDHENMFWYRQDPGLGLRLIYFSYDVKMKEKGDIPEGYSVSREKKERFSLILESASTNQTSMYLCASSLGGTRTGTQYFGPGTRLLVL.

The table lists this clone with a few counts. The chain is built from TRBV9 and TRBJ2-1; 11 bases line up with TRBD2. Germline trimming cut 3 bases from V and 3 bases from J; bases unmatched to any gene: 5. There are 16 residues in the CDR3. CDR1 is SGDLS, CDR2 YYNGEE, per germline. The CDR3 DNA is TGTGCCAGCAGCGAGGGACTAGCGGCCTACTACAATGAGCAGTTCTTC. It is translated as CASSEGLAAYYNEQFF.

The chain uses TRBV13 and TRBJ1-3, with D hard to call. The V and J ends lost 0 bases and 4 bases respectively, with 10 bases between them. The length of the CDR3 is 15 residues. CDR1 and CDR2 from the germline V gene are PRHDT and FYEKMQ (reference sequence). For the CDR3, the DNA is TGTGCCAGCAGCTTAGGCCTCCTGGCCGGAAACACCATATATTTT. It specifies CASSLGLLAGNTIYF.

This clone was seen a few times. In DNA, the CDR3 is TGCAGCGTTGCAGCAGGGGGCAGATTCTACGAGCAGTACTTC. This translates into CSVAAGGRFYEQYF. The rearrangement links TRBV29-1 to TRBJ2-7; 8 bases agree with TRBD1. This CDR3 is built from 14 residues. Germline V gene data show CDR1 as SQVTM and CDR2 as ANQGSEA. Trimming at V came to 4 bases and at J to 3 bases, leaving 8 bases not matched to a gene.

This chain joins TRBV19 and TRBJ1-5; possibly TRBD1 for D (6 bases). V dropped 4 bases and J dropped 4 bases, with 23 bases sitting between them. The CDR3 contains 18 residues. The V gene's germline CDR1 is LNHDA and CDR2 SQIVND (reference sequence). The CDR3 spells CASSTKRGGLSGNQPQHF. CDR3 sequence (DNA): TGTGCCAGTAGTACCAAAAGGGGGGGGCTGAGTGGAAATCAGCCCCAGCATTTT.

This chain links TRBV7-2 with TRBJ1-5; the match to TRBD1 covers 8 bases. The ends lost 1 base at V and 6 bases at J; junction bases unmatched: 11. There are 17 residues in the CDR3. Germline CDR1 reads SGHTA; CDR2 reads FQGNSA. The CDR3 reads CASSLEARGLHGQPQHF. The DNA of the CDR3 is TGTGCCAGCAGCTTAGAGGCCAGGGGGCTTCACGGTCAGCCCCAGCATTTT. Looking up the rest from reference TRBV7-2 and TRBJ1-5 gives the full variable domain: GAGVSQSPSNKVTEKGKDVELRCDPISGHTALYWYRQSLGQGLEFLIYFQGNSAPDKSGLPSDRFSAERTGGSVSTLTIQRTQQEDSAVYLCASSLEARGLHGQPQHFGDGTRLSIL.

The J gene is TRBJ2-1, the V gene TRBV11-3, with D uncertain. The germline V and J ends were trimmed by 5 bases and 6 bases, with 14 bases remaining between them. CDR3 length: 14 amino acids. Germline loops: CDR1 SGHNT, CDR2 YENEEA. The CDR3 nucleotides read TGTGCCAGCAGCCCTTCGTCGGTTACCAATGAGCAGTTCTTC. Translation gives CASSPSSVTNEQFF.

The J gene is TRBJ1-1, the V gene TRBV6-5; TRBD1 might be the D (5 bases). This CDR3 spans 15 amino acids. V shed 0 bases and J shed 4 bases, with 12 bases lying between them. CDR1 and CDR2 (germline): MNHEY, SVGAGI. The CDR3 nucleotides are TGTGCCAGCAGTTACTCGAAGGGGATCGGCACTGAAGCTTTCTTT. This sequence encodes CASSYSKGIGTEAFF.

This chain uses TRBV2 with TRBJ1-5; tentatively, D is TRBD1 (6 bases). In germline, CDR1 is SNHLY, CDR2 FYNNEI. This CDR3 has 13 amino acids. Between the trimmed V and J ends, which lost 8 bases and 0 bases, there was a span of 8 bases. The CDR3 spells CASGTYSNQPQHF. CDR3 nucleotides: TGTGCCAGCGGGACATATAGCAATCAGCCCCAGCATTTT.